A single sample gave rise to the 6 T cell receptor beta chains below, sequenced in a study of blood T cells in healthy people across ages. Combining a sample-barcoded 5' primer with a J-beta primer mix, a second PCR ran for roughly 6 to 11 cycles. TCRdb passed the 5' RACE reads through MiXCR, listing each CDR3 protein once. This table holds roughly 1.4 million distinct CDR3 sequences, 45% to 70% found once. Sequenced: blood. The origin of the receptors is a man in his late teens or twenties in good health.

The chain is built from TRBV4-2 and TRBJ2-7; D uncertain. The CDR3 consists of 15 residues. Looked up from germline, CDR1 is LGHNA and CDR2 is YNFKEQ. V was cut by 3 bases and J by 0 bases, with 12 bases left in between. The CDR3 DNA follows: TGTGCCAGCAGCCATCCGGACGGAAGCTCCTACGAGCAGTACTTC. This codes for CASSHPDGSSYEQYF.

This clonotype has a single count. The chain joins TRBV12-3 or TRBV12-4 to TRBJ2-3, with D tentatively TRBD1 (6 bases). This CDR3 is built from 16 residues. Deletions cut 0 bases from V and 2 bases from J, with 12 bases between. The CDR3 nucleotides are TGTGCCAGCAGTTTAGCAACAGGGTGGGTCACAGATACGCAGTATTTT. It yields the protein CASSLATGWVTDTQYF.

This clonotype has a handful of counts. CDR3 DNA sequence: TGTGCCAGCAGCACCGACGCCCGGCCCTATGGCTACACCTTC. It is translated as CASSTDARPYGYTF. The rearrangement links TRBV12-3 or TRBV12-4 to TRBJ1-2, with D unclear. The V and J ends lost 6 bases and 4 bases respectively, with 15 bases between them. This CDR3 has 14 amino acids.

The chain links TRBV6-2 or TRBV6-3 to TRBJ2-2, with a weak D call TRBD2 (6 bases). Trimming removed 4 bases at V and 3 bases at J, with 12 bases between. There are 15 residues in the CDR3. From germline, CDR1 is MNHEY and CDR2 SVGEGT. This CDR3 reads CASSWGEPDTGELFF. CDR3 bases: TGTGCCAGCAGTTGGGGGGAACCCGACACCGGGGAGCTGTTTTTT.

This clonotype appeared a few times. The chain joins TRBV29-1 to TRBJ2-7; TRBD1 might be the D (6 bases). Trimming left V 4 bases short and J 3 bases short, with 13 bases between. CDR1 is SQVTM, CDR2 ANQGSEA, per germline. The CDR3 extends over 13 amino acids. As DNA, the CDR3 is TGCAGCGTTGCGACAGGTTACAACTACGAGCAGTACTTC. It yields the protein CSVATGYNYEQYF.

This chain joins TRBV10-3 and TRBJ2-1; 10 bases map to TRBD2. The CDR3 runs 16 residues. J was trimmed by 6 bases and V by 3 bases; bases with no gene match: 8. Germline V gene data show CDR1 as ENHRY and CDR2 as SYGVKD. This CDR3 is CAISDVGASGGNEQFF. The CDR3 DNA follows: TGTGCCATCAGTGATGTGGGGGCTAGCGGGGGCAATGAGCAGTTCTTC.